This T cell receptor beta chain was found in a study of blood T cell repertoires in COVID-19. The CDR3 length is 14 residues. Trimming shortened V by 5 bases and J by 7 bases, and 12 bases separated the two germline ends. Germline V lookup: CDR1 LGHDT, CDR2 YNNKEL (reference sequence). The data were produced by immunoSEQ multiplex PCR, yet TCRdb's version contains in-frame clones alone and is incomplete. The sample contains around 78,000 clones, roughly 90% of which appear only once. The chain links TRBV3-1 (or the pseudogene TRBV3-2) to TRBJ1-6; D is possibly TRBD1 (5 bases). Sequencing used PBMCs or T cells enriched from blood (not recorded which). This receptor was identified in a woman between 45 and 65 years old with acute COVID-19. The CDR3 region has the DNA TGTGCCAGCAGCGCCACAGGAACCAATTCACCCCTCCACTTT. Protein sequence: CASSATGTNSPLHF.